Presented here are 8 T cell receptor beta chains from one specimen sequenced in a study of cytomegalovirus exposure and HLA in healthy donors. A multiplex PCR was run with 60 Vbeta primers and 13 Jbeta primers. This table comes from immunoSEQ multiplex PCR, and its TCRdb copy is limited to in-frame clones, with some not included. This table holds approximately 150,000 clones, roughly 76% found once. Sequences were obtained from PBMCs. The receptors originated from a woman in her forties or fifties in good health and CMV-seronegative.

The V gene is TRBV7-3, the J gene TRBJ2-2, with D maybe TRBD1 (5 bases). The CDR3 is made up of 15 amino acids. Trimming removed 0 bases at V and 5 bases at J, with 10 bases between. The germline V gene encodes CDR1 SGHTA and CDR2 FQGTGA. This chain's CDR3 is CASSLTGQSTGELFF. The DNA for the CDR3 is TGTGCCAGCAGCTTAACTGGACAATCAACCGGGGAGCTGTTTTTT.

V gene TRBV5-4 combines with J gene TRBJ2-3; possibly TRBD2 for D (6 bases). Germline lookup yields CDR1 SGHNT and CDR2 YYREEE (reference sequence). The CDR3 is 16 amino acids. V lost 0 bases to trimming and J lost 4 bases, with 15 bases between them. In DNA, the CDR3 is TGTGCCAGCAGCTTGGCGTCACAGTGGGGGGCAGATACGCAGTATTTT. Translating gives CASSLASQWGADTQYF. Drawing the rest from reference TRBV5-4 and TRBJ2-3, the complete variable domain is ETGVTQSPTHLIKTRGQQVTLRCSSQSGHNTVSWYQQALGQGPQFIFQYYREEENGRGNFPPRFSGLQFPNYSSELNVNALELDDSALYLCASSLASQWGADTQYFGPGTRLTVL.

The CDR3 DNA sequence: TGCGCCAGCAGCCAGGCGGGAGGCTATGAGCAGTTCTTC. As protein: CASSQAGGYEQFF. The J gene is TRBJ2-1, the V gene TRBV4-3; TRBD2 matches at 8 bases. Germline lookup yields CDR1 LGHNA and CDR2 YSLEER. This CDR3 is built from 13 residues. V was pared by 3 bases and J by 8 bases, with 3 bases of the junction left unmatched.

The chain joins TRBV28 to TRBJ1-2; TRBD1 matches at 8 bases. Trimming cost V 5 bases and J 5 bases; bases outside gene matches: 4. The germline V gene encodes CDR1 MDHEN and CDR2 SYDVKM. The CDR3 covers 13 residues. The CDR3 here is CASSGQGEYGYTF. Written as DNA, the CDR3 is TGTGCCAGCAGTGGACAGGGAGAATATGGCTACACCTTC.

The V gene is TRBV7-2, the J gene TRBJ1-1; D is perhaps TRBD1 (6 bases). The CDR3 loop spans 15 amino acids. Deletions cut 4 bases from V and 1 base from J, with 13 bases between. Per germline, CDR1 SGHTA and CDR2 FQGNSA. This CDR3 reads CASSSLGQTNTEAFF. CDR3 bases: TGTGCCAGCAGCTCCCTCGGACAGACGAACACTGAAGCTTTCTTT.

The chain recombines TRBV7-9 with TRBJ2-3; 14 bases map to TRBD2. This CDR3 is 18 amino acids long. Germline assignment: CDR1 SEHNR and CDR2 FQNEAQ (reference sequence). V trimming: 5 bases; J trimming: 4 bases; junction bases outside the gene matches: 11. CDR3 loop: CASSPPGTSGGGADTQYF. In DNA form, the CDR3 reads TGTGCCAGCAGCCCCCCCGGGACTAGCGGGGGCGGGGCAGATACGCAGTATTTT.

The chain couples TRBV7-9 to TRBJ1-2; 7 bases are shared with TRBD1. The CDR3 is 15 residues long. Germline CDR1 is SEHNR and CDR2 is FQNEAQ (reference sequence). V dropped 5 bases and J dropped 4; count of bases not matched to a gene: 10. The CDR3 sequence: CASSHGAGGIYGYTF. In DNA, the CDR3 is TGTGCCAGCAGCCATGGGGCAGGGGGTATCTATGGCTACACCTTC.

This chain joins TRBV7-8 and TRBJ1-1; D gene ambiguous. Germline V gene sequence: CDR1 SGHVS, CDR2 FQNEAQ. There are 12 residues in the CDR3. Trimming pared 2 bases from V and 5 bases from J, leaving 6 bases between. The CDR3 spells CASSLRGTEAFF. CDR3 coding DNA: TGTGCCAGCAGCTTACGAGGGACTGAAGCTTTCTTT. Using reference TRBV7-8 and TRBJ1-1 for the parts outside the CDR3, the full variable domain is GAGVSQSPRYKVAKRGQDVALRCDPISGHVSLFWYQQALGQGPEFLTYFQNEAQLDKSGLPSDRFFAERPEGSVSTLKIQRTQQEDSAVYLCASSLRGTEAFFGQGTRLTVV.